The entry below describes one TCR beta chain. TCRdb processed the RT-PCR reads anew with MiXCR; each CDR3 protein has one entry. The sample consists of tens of thousands of distinct CDR3 sequences, more than 25% of them appearing once. The data originate from a study of patients and donors after allogeneic stem cell transplantation. Germline-derived CDR1 and CDR2 are SNHLY and FYNNEI. The ends were cut back, 7 bases at V and 6 bases at J, with 19 bases in the middle. This CDR3 has 14 residues. The V call is TRBV2, the J call TRBJ2-7; D gene uncertain. This TCR was recovered from a human donor who was either an allogeneic HSCT recipient or a stem cell or donor lymphocyte infusion donor (not recorded which). It is not recorded whose cells these are; they may come from a transplant donor. Sequencing was carried out using blood, either unsorted or a sorted T cell fraction (not recorded which). In nucleotides, the CDR3 is TGTGCCAGCATCTTCGGACGGGCTTGGGGCGAGCAGTACTTC. Its protein is CASIFGRAWGEQYF.